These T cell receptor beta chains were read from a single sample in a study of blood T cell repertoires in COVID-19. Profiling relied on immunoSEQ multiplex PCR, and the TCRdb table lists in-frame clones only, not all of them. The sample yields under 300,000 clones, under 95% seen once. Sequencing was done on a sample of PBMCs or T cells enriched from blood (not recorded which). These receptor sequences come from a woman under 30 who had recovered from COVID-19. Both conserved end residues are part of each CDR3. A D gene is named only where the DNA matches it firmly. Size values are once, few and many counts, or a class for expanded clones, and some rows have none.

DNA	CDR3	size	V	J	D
TGTGCCAGCAGCTATACTCTAGCCACTGAAGCTTTCTTT	CASSYTLATEAFF	NA	TRBV9	TRBJ1-1	NA
TGTGCCAGCAGCGTAGCTACAGGGACAGGGAATACGCAGTATTTT	CASSVATGTGNTQYF	NA	TRBV9	TRBJ2-3	TRBD1
TGTGCCAGCAGCATCAATGAGCAGTTCTTC	CASSINEQFF	NA	TRBV28	TRBJ2-1	NA
TGTGCCAGCAGGAACAGTGGGGGCGGAAACACCATATATTTT	CASRNSGGGNTIYF	NA	TRBV14	TRBJ1-3	NA
TGTGCCAGCAGCCCACGGAGGTTGGGGGGGAACCCGAACACTGAAGCTTTCTTT	CASSPRRLGGNPNTEAFF	NA	TRBV7-8	TRBJ1-1	NA
TGTGCTAGTGGTTTGAGAGCGGGACTCAACTACGAGCAGTACTTC	CASGLRAGLNYEQYF	NA	TRBV12-5	TRBJ2-7	TRBD2
TGTGCCAGCAGTGACCTGCGGGCGGGTGAGCAGTTCTTC	CASSDLRAGEQFF	NA	TRBV6-1	TRBJ2-1	NA
TGTGCCACCAGCAGAGGCTTGCTTAGTTTCTCTGGAAACACCATATATTTT	CATSRGLLSFSGNTIYF	NA	TRBV15	TRBJ1-3	NA
TGCGCCAGCAGCTTGGCCTATGGGACAGGGAATAACTATGGCTACACCTTC	CASSLAYGTGNNYGYTF	NA	TRBV5-1	TRBJ1-2	TRBD1
TGCAGCGCCAAGCAAGGGGACACCAATTCACCCCTCCACTTT	CSAKQGDTNSPLHF	NA	TRBV29-1	TRBJ1-6	NA
TGTGCCAGCAGCCCAGGGACAGTCCTCAATCAGCCCCAGCATTTT	CASSPGTVLNQPQHF	few	TRBV11-2	TRBJ1-5	TRBD1
TGTGCCAGCGGACTTCACTATGGCTACACCTTC	CASGLHYGYTF	once	TRBV28	TRBJ1-2	NA
TGTGCCAGTAGAGAGGGGGACTATGGCTACACCTTC	CASREGDYGYTF	NA	TRBV19	TRBJ1-2	NA
TGTGCCAGCAGCTCGCCTGGTGGACCCCGGGACACCGACTATGGCTACACCTTC	CASSSPGGPRDTDYGYTF	NA	TRBV5-8	TRBJ1-2	NA
TGTGCCGGCAGTAACCGGGTCGACACTGAAGCTTTCTTT	CAGSNRVDTEAFF	NA	TRBV6-5	TRBJ1-1	NA
TGCGCCAGCAAACTCGATAGCGGGGGGGCCGAGCAGTTCTTC	CASKLDSGGAEQFF	NA	TRBV4-1	TRBJ2-1	TRBD2
TGCGCCAGCAGCTTGGCCGGGACTAGCGGCGCCATCCAAGAGACCCAGTACTTC	CASSLAGTSGAIQETQYF	NA	TRBV5-1	TRBJ2-5	TRBD2
TGTGCCAGCAGCTTAGCGGGGACAGGAAAGAACACTGAAGCTTTCTTT	CASSLAGTGKNTEAFF	NA	TRBV7-9	TRBJ1-1	TRBD1
TGTGCCAGCTCACCTACGGGGGATGGAAACACCATATATTTT	CASSPTGDGNTIYF	NA	TRBV18	TRBJ1-3	NA
TGTGCCACCAGCAGAGATCTAGGGGGTGATCAGCCCCAGCATTTT	CATSRDLGGDQPQHF	once	TRBV15	TRBJ1-5	NA
TGTGCCAGCAGCTTGGGGACATATAATTCACCCCTCCACTTT	CASSLGTYNSPLHF	NA	TRBV7-9	TRBJ1-6	NA
TGTGCCAGTAGTAGCACAGGGGACTATGGCTACACCTTC	CASSSTGDYGYTF	NA	TRBV19	TRBJ1-2	TRBD1
TGTGCCAGCAGCGTAGTAGTGGGGCCTGGCTACAATGAGCAGTTCTTC	CASSVVVGPGYNEQFF	NA	TRBV9	TRBJ2-1	NA
TGTGCCAGCAGCCAGAGTACCTACGAGCAGTACTTC	CASSQSTYEQYF	NA	TRBV3-1/TRBV3-2	TRBJ2-7	NA
TGTGCCAGCGAGTCTAGCACAGATACGCAGTATTTT	CASESSTDTQYF	few	TRBV28	TRBJ2-3	NA
TGTGCCAGCAGCTTAAGGTGGCGGGGGCGCGGGCAAGAGACCCAGTACTTC	CASSLRWRGRGQETQYF	NA	TRBV7-8	TRBJ2-5	NA
TGTGCCAGCAGTGCCGGGACAGGGGAGCAGCCCCAGCATTTT	CASSAGTGEQPQHF	few	TRBV2	TRBJ1-5	TRBD1
TGTGCCAGTAGCCACTCTGGCACGCGGGCTGAAGCTTTCTTT	CASSHSGTRAEAFF	NA	TRBV19	TRBJ1-1	NA
TGTGCCAGTAGTATACCGGGACAGGGGATAAGTCAGCCCCAGCATTTT	CASSIPGQGISQPQHF	NA	TRBV19	TRBJ1-5	TRBD1
TGTGCCAGTAGTATAGAACAGGGGAGAGGCTACACCTTC	CASSIEQGRGYTF	few	TRBV19	TRBJ1-2	TRBD1
TGTGCCAGCAGCCCTCGGTCAGGGGGCGGGCGAGAAGCTTTCTTT	CASSPRSGGGREAFF	NA	TRBV3-1/TRBV3-2	TRBJ1-1	TRBD1
TGCGCCAGCAGCCCCGCCCGCCCTGAGGCTAACTATGGCTACACCTTC	CASSPARPEANYGYTF	NA	TRBV5-1	TRBJ1-2	NA
TGTGCCACCAGTGACCCCGACACCGACTATGGCTACACCTTC	CATSDPDTDYGYTF	NA	TRBV24-1	TRBJ1-2	NA
TGTGCCAGCAGCTTGGCCTCCGGGACAGGGGGCAGGTCACCCCTCCACTTT	CASSLASGTGGRSPLHF	NA	TRBV7-2	TRBJ1-6	TRBD1
TGTGCCAGCAGTCCTAGTATACAGGGGTACAATGAGCAGTTCTTC	CASSPSIQGYNEQFF	NA	TRBV6-5	TRBJ2-1	TRBD1
TGTGCCAGCAGTTTTGGTGAGGTCACAGATACGCAGTATTTT	CASSFGEVTDTQYF	NA	TRBV28	TRBJ2-3	NA
TGCGCCAGCAGCTCGGGACAGGGGGGCTCAAGGTGGGACAATGAGCAGTTCTTC	CASSSGQGGSRWDNEQFF	NA	TRBV5-1	TRBJ2-1	TRBD1
TGCAGCGTTGAAGGGCGACTAGCCCCCGGTGAGCAGTTCTTC	CSVEGRLAPGEQFF	NA	TRBV29-1	TRBJ2-1	TRBD2
TGTGCCATCAGTGAGTCTTCACAAGAGACCCAGTACTTC	CAISESSQETQYF	NA	TRBV10-3	TRBJ2-5	NA
TGCGCCAGCAGCTTGTGGACAGGGGGGAGTCAGCCCCAGCATTTT	CASSLWTGGSQPQHF	NA	TRBV5-1	TRBJ1-5	TRBD1
TGTGCCAGCAGTTACTCCTTTACGTCCAGTGAGCAGTTCTTC	CASSYSFTSSEQFF	NA	TRBV6-5	TRBJ2-1	NA
TGTGCCAGCAGCTCCCCCGACAGGTCTGGAAACACCATATATTTT	CASSSPDRSGNTIYF	NA	TRBV6-5	TRBJ1-3	NA
TGTGCCAGCAGCTTAGGGACAGGAGGTGTTAGGGGCTATAATTCACCCCTCCACTTT	CASSLGTGGVRGYNSPLHF	NA	TRBV11-3	TRBJ1-6	TRBD1
TGCGCCAGCAGCCCGACAGATGTCCCGGGACAGGGGGGCTCTGGAAACACCATATATTTT	CASSPTDVPGQGGSGNTIYF	NA	TRBV5-1	TRBJ1-3	TRBD1
TGTGCCATCAGTGAGGTTACAGGGAACACCGGGGAGCTGTTTTTT	CAISEVTGNTGELFF	NA	TRBV10-3	TRBJ2-2	NA
TGTGCCAGCAGCGTTGGGACTAGCGGGGGTATGGAGACCCAGTACTTC	CASSVGTSGGMETQYF	NA	TRBV5-4	TRBJ2-5	TRBD2
TGTGCCAGCAGCTTTGGCGGGACAGCCTATGGCTACACCTTC	CASSFGGTAYGYTF	NA	TRBV5-8	TRBJ1-2	TRBD1
TGTGCCAGCAGTTCCGCTCAGGGAAGGCATAATTCACCCCTCCACTTT	CASSSAQGRHNSPLHF	NA	TRBV28	TRBJ1-6	NA
TGCGCCAGCAGCCAGGGGCCTCTAGCGGGGACCTACGAGCAGTACTTC	CASSQGPLAGTYEQYF	NA	TRBV4-3	TRBJ2-7	TRBD2
TGTGCCACCAGTGATTATGAAGGGGCAGAGACCCAGTACTTC	CATSDYEGAETQYF	NA	TRBV24-1	TRBJ2-5	NA
TGTGCCAGCAGCTCCAAGGGAGGCTCCGTCACAGATACGCAGTATTTT	CASSSKGGSVTDTQYF	NA	TRBV11-3	TRBJ2-3	NA
TGTGCCAGCAGCGTAGGCGGGACAGGGGACTCACCCCTCCACTTT	CASSVGGTGDSPLHF	NA	TRBV9	TRBJ1-6	TRBD1
TGTGCCAGCAGCCCGAGGGTGCGGGCGAACACTGAAGCTTTCTTT	CASSPRVRANTEAFF	NA	TRBV11-1	TRBJ1-1	NA
TGTGCCAGCAGGGGGCTTAGGCGTGAAAAACTGTTTTTT	CASRGLRREKLFF	NA	TRBV12-3/TRBV12-4	TRBJ1-4	NA
TGTGCCATCAGTGATAGACAGAGCACTGAAGCTTTCTTT	CAISDRQSTEAFF	NA	TRBV10-3	TRBJ1-1	NA
TGTGCCAGTAGTGGTGCCATACAACCAACTAATGAAAAACTGTTTTTT	CASSGAIQPTNEKLFF	NA	TRBV19	TRBJ1-4	NA
TGTGCCAGCAGCCGAGGGCCGACCGGGGAGCTGTTTTTT	CASSRGPTGELFF	NA	TRBV6-5	TRBJ2-2	NA
TGTGCCAGCAGTTTAGAAGTCAGAATCTATGGCTACACCTTC	CASSLEVRIYGYTF	NA	TRBV28	TRBJ1-2	NA
TGTGCCAGTAGTACCTACTCCGGGACAGGGGATGGCTACACCTTC	CASSTYSGTGDGYTF	NA	TRBV19	TRBJ1-2	TRBD1